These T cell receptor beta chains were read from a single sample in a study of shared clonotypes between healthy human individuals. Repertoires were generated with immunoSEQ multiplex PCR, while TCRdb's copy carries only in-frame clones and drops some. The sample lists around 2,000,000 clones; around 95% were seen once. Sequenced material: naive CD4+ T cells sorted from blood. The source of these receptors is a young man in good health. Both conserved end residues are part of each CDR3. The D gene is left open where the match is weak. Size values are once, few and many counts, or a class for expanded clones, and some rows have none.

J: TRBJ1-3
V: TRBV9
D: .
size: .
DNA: TGTGCCAGCAGCGTAGTTTATCCTCGGAACACCATATATTTT
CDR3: CASSVVYPRNTIYF

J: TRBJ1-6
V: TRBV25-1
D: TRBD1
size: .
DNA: TGTGCCAGCAGTGAAAGAGGGGGCGATAATTCACCCCTCCACTTT
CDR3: CASSERGGDNSPLHF

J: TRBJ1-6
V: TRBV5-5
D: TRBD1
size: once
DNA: TGTGCCAGCAGCTTGGACTTTTGGACCGGGACAGGTCGGCCACCCCTCCACTTT
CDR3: CASSLDFWTGTGRPPLHF

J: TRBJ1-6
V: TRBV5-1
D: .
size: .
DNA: TGCGCCAGCAGCTTGGAGGCAGGGAAGAATTCACCCCTCCACTTT
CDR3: CASSLEAGKNSPLHF

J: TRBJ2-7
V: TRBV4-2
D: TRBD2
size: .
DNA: TGTGCCAGCAGCCAAGATCGTGGAATGACTAGCGGGGGAATCGGGGAGCAGTACTTC
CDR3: CASSQDRGMTSGGIGEQYF

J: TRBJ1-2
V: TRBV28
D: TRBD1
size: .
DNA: TGTGCCAGCAGAACAGGGGGAGGTAGCTATGGCTACACCTTC
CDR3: CASRTGGGSYGYTF

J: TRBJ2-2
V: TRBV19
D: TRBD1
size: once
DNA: TGTGCCAGTAGTCCGGGGACAGGGAACACCGGGGAGCTGTTTTTT
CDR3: CASSPGTGNTGELFF

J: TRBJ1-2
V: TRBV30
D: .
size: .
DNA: TGTGCCTGTAAGGGGGTAGAGACTAACTATGGCTACACCTTC
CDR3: CACKGVETNYGYTF

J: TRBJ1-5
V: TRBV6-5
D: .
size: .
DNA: TGTGCCAGCAGTGGACTGAACCGCAATCAGCCCCAGCATTTT
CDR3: CASSGLNRNQPQHF

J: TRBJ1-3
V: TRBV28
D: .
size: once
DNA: TGTGCCAGCAGTCCCAGGCTCAGCTCTGGAAACACCATATATTTT
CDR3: CASSPRLSSGNTIYF

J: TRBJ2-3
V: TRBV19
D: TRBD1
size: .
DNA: TGTGCCAGTAGAGCCCCGGGACAGGTCACAGATACGCAGTATTTT
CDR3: CASRAPGQVTDTQYF

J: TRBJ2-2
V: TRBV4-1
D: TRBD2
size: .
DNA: TGCGCCAGCAGCCAAGATAGCGGGGGGAACACCGGGGAGCTGTTTTTT
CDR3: CASSQDSGGNTGELFF

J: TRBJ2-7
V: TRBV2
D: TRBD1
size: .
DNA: TGTGCCAGCAGAACCGGGACAGGTATCCACGAGCAGTACTTC
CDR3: CASRTGTGIHEQYF

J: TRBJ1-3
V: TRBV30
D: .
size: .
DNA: TGTGCCTGGAGTGGCCAGGGGCTCTTCTCTGGAAACACCATATATTTT
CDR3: CAWSGQGLFSGNTIYF

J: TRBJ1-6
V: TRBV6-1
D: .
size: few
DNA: TGTGCCAGCACAGGGCAGGTTAATTCACCCCTCCACTTT
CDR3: CASTGQVNSPLHF

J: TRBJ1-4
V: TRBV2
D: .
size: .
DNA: TGTGCCAGCATCAACGGATTGCAGGGCGGCTCTAATGAAAAACTGTTTTTT
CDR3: CASINGLQGGSNEKLFF

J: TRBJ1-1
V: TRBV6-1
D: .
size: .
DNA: TGTGCCAGCAGTGAAGCGGTTTTTGTAGTTAGAAGGAACACTGAAGCTTTCTTT
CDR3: CASSEAVFVVRRNTEAFF

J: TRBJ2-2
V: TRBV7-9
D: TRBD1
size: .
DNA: TGTGCCAGCAGCCGCGGACAGGGAGACACCGGGGAGCTGTTTTTT
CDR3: CASSRGQGDTGELFF

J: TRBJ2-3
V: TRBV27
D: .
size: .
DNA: TGTGCCAGCAGTTTGGAGGGCAGGGGCACAGATACGCAGTATTTT
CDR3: CASSLEGRGTDTQYF

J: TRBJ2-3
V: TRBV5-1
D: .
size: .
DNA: TGCGCCAGCAAAAACGGGGCCTCCGGAGATACGCAGTATTTT
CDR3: CASKNGASGDTQYF

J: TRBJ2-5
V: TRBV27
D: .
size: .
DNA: TGTGCCAGCAGTTTGGTAGGAGGGGTACAAGAGACCCAGTACTTC
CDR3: CASSLVGGVQETQYF

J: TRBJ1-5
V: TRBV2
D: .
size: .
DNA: TGTGCCAGCAGTGATGTCTCTAGCAATCAGCCCCAGCATTTT
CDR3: CASSDVSSNQPQHF